This TCR beta chain is from a study of blood T cell repertoires in COVID-19. Looking at the study overall: Collection of acute and convalescent COVID-19 samples took place in the United States, Italy and Spain. Sample material is recorded as cDNA or gDNA derived from T cells, B-cell-depleted T cells, or PBMCs.

The V gene end was trimmed by 6 bases and the J gene end by 4 bases; junction bases not matched to a gene: 10. Germline V gene lookup returns CDR1 LNHDA and CDR2 SQIVND (reference sequence). The CDR3 covers 16 residues. Under the authors' procedure: By means of reference gene primer amplification, nucleated cell counts were estimated. Only in-frame clones appear in the TCRdb table, and some are missing; sequencing was by immunoSEQ multiplex PCR. The V and J calls and clone size are taken from that table; D and trimming were inferred from the DNA. The table has about 32,000 clones, approximately 95% seen once.

The chain employs TRBV19 and TRBJ1-5; TRBD1 matches at 9 bases. Sample: peripheral blood. This TCR derives from a male donor with active COVID-19. CDR3 sequence (DNA): TGTGCCAGTAGCAGCCGGGACAGGGTGCGGAATCAGCCCCAGCATTTT. It translates to CASSSRDRVRNQPQHF. Variable domain in full (rest from reference TRBV19 and TRBJ1-5): DGGITQSPKYLFRKEGQNVTLSCEQNLNHDAMYWYRQDPGQGLRLIYYSQIVNDFQKGDIAEGYSVSREKKESFPLTVTSAQKNPTAFYLCASSSRDRVRNQPQHFGDGTRLSIL.